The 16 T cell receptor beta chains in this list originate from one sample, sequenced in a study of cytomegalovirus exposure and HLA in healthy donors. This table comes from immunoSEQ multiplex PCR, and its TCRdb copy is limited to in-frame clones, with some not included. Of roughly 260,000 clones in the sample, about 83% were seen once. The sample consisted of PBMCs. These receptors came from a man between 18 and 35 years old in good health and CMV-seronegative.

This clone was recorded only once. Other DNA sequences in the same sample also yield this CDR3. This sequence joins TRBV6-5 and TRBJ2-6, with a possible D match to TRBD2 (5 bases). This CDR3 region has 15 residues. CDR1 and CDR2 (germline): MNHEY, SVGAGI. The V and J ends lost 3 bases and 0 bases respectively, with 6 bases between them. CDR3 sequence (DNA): TGTGCCAGCAGTTATGGAGGCTCTGGGGCCAACGTCCTGACTTTC. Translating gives CASSYGGSGANVLTF.

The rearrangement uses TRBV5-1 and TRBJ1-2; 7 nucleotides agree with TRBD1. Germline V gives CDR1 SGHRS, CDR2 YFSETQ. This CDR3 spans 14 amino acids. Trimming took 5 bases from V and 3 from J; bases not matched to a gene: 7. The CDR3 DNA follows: TGCGCCAGCAGGTCCCCGGGGACAGACTATGGCTACACCTTC. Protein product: CASRSPGTDYGYTF.

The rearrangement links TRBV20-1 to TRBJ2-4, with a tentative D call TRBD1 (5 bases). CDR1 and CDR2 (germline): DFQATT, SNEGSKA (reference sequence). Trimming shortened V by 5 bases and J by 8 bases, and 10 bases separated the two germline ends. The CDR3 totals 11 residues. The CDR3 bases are TGCAGTGCTCCAAAAGGGGACATTCAGTACTTC. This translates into CSAPKGDIQYF.

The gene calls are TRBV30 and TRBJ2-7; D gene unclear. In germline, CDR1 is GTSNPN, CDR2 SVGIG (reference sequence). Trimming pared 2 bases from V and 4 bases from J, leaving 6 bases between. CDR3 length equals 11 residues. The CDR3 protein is CAWSQLYEQYF. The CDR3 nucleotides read TGTGCCTGGAGTCAACTTTACGAGCAGTACTTC.

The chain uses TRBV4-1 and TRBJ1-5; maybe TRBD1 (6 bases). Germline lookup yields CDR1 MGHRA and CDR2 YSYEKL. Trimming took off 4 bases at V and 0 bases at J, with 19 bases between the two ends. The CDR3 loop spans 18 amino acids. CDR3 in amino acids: CASSPRWTDPYSNQPQHF. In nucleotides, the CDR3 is TGCGCCAGCAGCCCTAGATGGACAGACCCATATAGCAATCAGCCCCAGCATTTT.

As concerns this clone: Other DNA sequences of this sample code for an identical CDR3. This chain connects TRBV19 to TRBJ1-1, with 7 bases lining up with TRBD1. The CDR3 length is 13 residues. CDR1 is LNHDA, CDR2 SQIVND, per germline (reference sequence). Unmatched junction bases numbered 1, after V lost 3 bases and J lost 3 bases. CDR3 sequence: CASSIDRDTEAFF. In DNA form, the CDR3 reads TGTGCCAGTAGTATCGACAGGGACACTGAAGCTTTCTTT.

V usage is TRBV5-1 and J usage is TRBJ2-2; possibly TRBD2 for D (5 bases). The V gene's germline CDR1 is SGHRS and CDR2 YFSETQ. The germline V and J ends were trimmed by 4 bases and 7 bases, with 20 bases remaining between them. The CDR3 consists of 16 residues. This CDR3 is CASSPYSGNVGGELFF. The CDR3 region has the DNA TGCGCCAGCAGCCCCTACTCCGGGAATGTTGGCGGGGAGCTGTTTTTT.

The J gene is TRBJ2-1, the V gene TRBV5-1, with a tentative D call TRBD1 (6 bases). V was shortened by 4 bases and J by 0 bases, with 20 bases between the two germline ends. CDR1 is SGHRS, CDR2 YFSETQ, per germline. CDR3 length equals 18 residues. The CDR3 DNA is TGCGCCAGCAGCAAACAGCTTCCAGGACAGAGCTCCTACAATGAGCAGTTCTTC. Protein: CASSKQLPGQSSYNEQFF.

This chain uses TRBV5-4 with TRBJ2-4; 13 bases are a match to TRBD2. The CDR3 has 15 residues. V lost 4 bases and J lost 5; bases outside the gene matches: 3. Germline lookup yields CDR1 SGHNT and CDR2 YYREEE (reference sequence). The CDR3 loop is CASSVTSGGENIQYF. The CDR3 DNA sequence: TGTGCCAGCAGCGTAACTAGCGGGGGGGAAAACATTCAGTACTTC.

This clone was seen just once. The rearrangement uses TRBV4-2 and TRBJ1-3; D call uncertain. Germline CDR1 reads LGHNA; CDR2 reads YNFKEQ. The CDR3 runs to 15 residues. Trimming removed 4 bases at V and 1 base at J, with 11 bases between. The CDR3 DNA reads TGTGCCAGCAGCCCTCCCGATCGGTCTGGAAACACCATATATTTT. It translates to CASSPPDRSGNTIYF.

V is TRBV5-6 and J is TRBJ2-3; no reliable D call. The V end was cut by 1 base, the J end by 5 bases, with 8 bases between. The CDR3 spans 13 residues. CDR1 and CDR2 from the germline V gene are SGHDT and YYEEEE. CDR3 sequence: CASSLSVGDTQYF. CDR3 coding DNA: TGTGCCAGCAGCTTGAGCGTTGGAGATACGCAGTATTTT.

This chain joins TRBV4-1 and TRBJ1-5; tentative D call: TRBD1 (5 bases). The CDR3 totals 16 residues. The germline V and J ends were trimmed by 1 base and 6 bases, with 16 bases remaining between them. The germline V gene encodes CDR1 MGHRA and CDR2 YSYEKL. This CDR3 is CASSQVISGFAQPQHF. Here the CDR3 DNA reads TGCGCCAGCAGCCAAGTCATTTCAGGGTTTGCTCAGCCCCAGCATTTT.

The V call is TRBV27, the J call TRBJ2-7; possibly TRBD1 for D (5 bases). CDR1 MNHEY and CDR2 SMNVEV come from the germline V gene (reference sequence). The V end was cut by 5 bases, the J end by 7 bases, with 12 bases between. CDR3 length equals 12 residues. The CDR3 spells CASSHGHGEQYF. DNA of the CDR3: TGTGCCAGCAGTCACGGACACGGAGAGCAGTACTTC.

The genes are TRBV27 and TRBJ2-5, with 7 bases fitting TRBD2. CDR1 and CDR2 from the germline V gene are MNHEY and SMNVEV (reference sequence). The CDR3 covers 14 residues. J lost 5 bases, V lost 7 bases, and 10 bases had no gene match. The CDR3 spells CASTPGGSGETQYF. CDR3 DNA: TGTGCCAGCACTCCCGGGGGGTCCGGGGAGACCCAGTACTTC.

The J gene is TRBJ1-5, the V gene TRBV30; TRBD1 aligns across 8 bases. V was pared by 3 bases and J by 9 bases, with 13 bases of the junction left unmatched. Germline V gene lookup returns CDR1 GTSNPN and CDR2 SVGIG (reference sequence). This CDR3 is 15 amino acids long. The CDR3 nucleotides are TGTGCCTGGAGGAAACAGGGGGGAAGGATGCGGCCCCAGCATTTT. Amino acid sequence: CAWRKQGGRMRPQHF. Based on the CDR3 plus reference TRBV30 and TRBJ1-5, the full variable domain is SQTIHQWPATLVQPVGSPLSLECTVEGTSNPNLYWYRQAAGRGLQLLFYSVGIGQISSEVPQNLSASRPQDRQFILSSKKLLLSDSGFYLCAWRKQGGRMRPQHFGDGTRLSIL.

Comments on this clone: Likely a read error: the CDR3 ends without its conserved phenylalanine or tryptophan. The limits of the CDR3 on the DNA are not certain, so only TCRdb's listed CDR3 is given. The CDR3 spells CASNLPGQGSIMM. The gene calls are TRBV19 and TRBJ1-2; TRBD1, the table's D call, was not compared with the DNA. CDR1 LNHDA and CDR2 SQIVND come from the germline V gene (reference sequence). The CDR3 totals 13 residues, both ends included.